The rows below give T cell receptor delta chains drawn from one sample of a study of gamma-delta T cells after stem cell transplantation. TCRdb re-called the RT-PCR reads with CATT. The sample consists of around 1,400 delta-chain clones, about 15% of them appearing once. The sequenced material came from gamma-delta T cells. Receptors originate from a human donor. It is not recorded whose cells these are; they may come from a transplant donor. The CDR3 runs from the conserved cysteine through the conserved F or W. The order of the fields is V gene, clone size, D gene, J gene, CDR3 protein, CDR3 DNA. The D gene is left open where the match is weak. The size field is filled for only some rows; it gives once, few, many or a size class.

TRDV2	few	NA	TRDJ1	CACDTVGDRGKLIF	TGTGCCTGTGACACCGTTGGGGACCGCGGTAAACTCATCTTT
TRDV1	NA	TRDD3	TRDJ1	CALGESPISYYWGIRGTDKLIF	TGTGCTCTTGGGGAAAGCCCCATATCTTATTACTGGGGGATCAGGGGCACCGATAAACTCATCTTT
TRDV2	few	TRDD3	TRDJ1	CACDLLLGDTTNTDKLIF	TGTGCCTGTGACCTCCTTCTGGGGGATACGACAAACACCGATAAACTCATCTTT
TRDV2	NA	NA	TRDJ1	CACEHLGDTDKLIF	TGTGCCTGTGAGCATTTGGGGGACACCGATAAACTCATCTTT
TRDV3	NA	TRDD3	TRDJ1	CAFIPFETGGYTDKLIF	TGTGCCTTTATTCCATTCGAGACTGGGGGCTACACCGATAAACTCATCTTT
TRDV2	few	NA	TRDJ1	CACDTVEEKGASKLIF	TGTGCCTGTGACACCGTGGAGGAGAAGGGAGCGAGTAAACTCATCTTT
TRDV2	NA	TRDD3	TRDJ1	CACDPLGDTRTDKLIF	TGTGCCTGTGACCCTCTGGGGGATACAAGAACCGATAAACTCATCTTT
TRDV1	NA	TRDD2	TRDJ1	CALGEPLPTWLGRFKLIF	TGTGCTCTTGGGGAACCCCTTCCTACGTGGCTGGGGAGATTTAAACTCATCTTT
TRDV2	few	TRDD3	TRDJ3	CACDTNWGSTESWDTRQMFF	TGTGCCTGTGACACCAACTGGGGCTCGACCGAATCCTGGGACACCCGACAGATGTTTTTC
TRDV2	NA	TRDD3	TRDJ1	CACDRLYTGGGDSSYTDKLIF	TGTGCCTGTGACCGCCTTTATACTGGGGGAGGGGATTCCTCGTACACCGATAAACTCATCTTT
TRDV1	NA	NA	TRDJ1	CALGELPILYSDKLIF	TGTGCTCTTGGGGAGCTTCCGATCCTATATTCCGATAAACTCATCTTT
TRDV2	few	TRDD3	TRDJ1	CACFSMDHPGGNTDKLIF	TGTGCCTGTTTTAGCATGGATCACCCTGGGGGAAACACCGATAAACTCATCTTT
TRDV2	NA	TRDD3	TRDJ1	CACDPVGGRGDIRYTDKLIF	TGTGCCTGTGACCCCGTAGGAGGACGGGGGGATATAAGGTACACCGATAAACTCATCTTT
TRDV2	NA	TRDD3	TRDJ3	CACDTLGDENSWDTRQMFF	TGTGCCTGTGACACTCTGGGGGATGAGAACTCCTGGGACACCCGACAGATGTTTTTC
TRDV3	few	NA	TRDJ2	CAFLLLRGLTAQLFF	TGTGCCTTCCTCCTACTGAGGGGACTGACAGCACAACTCTTCTTT
TRDV1	NA	TRDD3	TRDJ1	CALGIYKGAPVPLGVYTDKLIF	TGTGCTCTTGGGATATATAAGGGTGCACCGGTCCCTCTGGGGGTTTACACCGATAAACTCATCTTT
TRDV2	few	NA	TRDJ1	CACDLVGIGDKLIF	TGTGCCTGTGACCTGGTCGGGATCGGGGATAAACTCATCTTT
TRDV2	NA	NA	TRDJ1	CACSGLGIEYTDKLIF	TGTGCCTGTTCCGGGTTAGGGATAGAGTACACCGATAAACTCATCTTT
TRDV1	few	TRDD3	TRDJ1	CALGEILRGYAQELIF	TGTGCTCTTGGGGAAATTCTTCGGGGATATGCCCAGGAACTCATCTTT
TRDV2	large	TRDD3	TRDJ1	CACDTVSRDTPDKLIF	TGTGCCTGTGACACCGTTTCTCGGGATACGCCCGATAAACTCATCTTT
TRDV2	NA	TRDD3	TRDJ1	CACDTVGTGGYEPDKLIF	TGTGCCTGTGACACCGTCGGGACTGGGGGATACGAACCCGATAAACTCATCTTT
TRDV2	NA	TRDD3	TRDJ1	CACDQVFPTGGYAATDKLIF	TGTGCCTGTGACCAAGTCTTTCCTACTGGGGGATACGCGGCCACCGATAAACTCATCTTT
TRDV2	NA	TRDD3	TRDJ1	CACDTVRGSDWGIATDTEKLIF	TGTGCCTGTGACACCGTTAGGGGTAGTGACTGGGGGATAGCCACGGACACCGAAAAACTCATCTTT
TRDV2	medium-sized	TRDD3	TRDJ1	CACDSVDSTGGSLYTDKLIF	TGTGCCTGTGACTCCGTCGATAGTACTGGGGGATCCCTGTACACCGATAAACTCATCTTT